This T cell receptor beta chain came from a study of PD-L1 blockade in urothelial cancer. The protocol was immunoSEQ multiplex PCR, while the TCRdb copy is restricted to in-frame clones and leaves out a portion. The repertoire includes roughly 63,000 clones, roughly 76% of them detected once, and more than 5.5% sits in the top ten. Time point given: pretreatment peripheral blood. The clonotype was recovered from a man aged 70-80 years with urothelial cancer. Sequencing was performed on PBMCs, taken around atezolizumab (anti-PD-L1) treatment.

The CDR3 bases are TGTGCCAGCAGCTTAACCCGTTTTGACGAGCAGTACTTC. Translation gives CASSLTRFDEQYF. This rearrangement joins TRBV7-3 to TRBJ2-7, with D hard to call. The CDR3 has 13 amino acids. Trimming left V 0 bases short and J 5 bases short, with 8 bases between. The germline gives CDR1 SGHTA, CDR2 FQGTGA.